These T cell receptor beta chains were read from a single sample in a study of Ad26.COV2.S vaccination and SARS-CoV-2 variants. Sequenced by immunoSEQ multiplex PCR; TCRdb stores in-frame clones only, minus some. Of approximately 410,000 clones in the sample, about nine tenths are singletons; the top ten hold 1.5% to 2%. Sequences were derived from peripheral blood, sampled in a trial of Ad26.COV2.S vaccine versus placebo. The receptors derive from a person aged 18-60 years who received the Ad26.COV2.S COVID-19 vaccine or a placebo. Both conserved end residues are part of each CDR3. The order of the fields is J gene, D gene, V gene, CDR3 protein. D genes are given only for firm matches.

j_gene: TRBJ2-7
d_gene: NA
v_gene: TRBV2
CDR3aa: CASNIGGVSYEQYF

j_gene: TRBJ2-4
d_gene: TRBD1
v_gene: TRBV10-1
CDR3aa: CASSESIQGAINIQYF

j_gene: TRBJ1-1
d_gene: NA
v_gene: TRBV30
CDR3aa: CAWSVARNTEAFF

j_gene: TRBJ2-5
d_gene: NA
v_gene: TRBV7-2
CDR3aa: CASSLTVQETQYF

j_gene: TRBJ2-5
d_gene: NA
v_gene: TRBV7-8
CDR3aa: CASSHQIQETQYF

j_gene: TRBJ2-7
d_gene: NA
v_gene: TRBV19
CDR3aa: CASSQGHPYEQYF

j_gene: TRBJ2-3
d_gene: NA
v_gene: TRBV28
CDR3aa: CASSLGSRTDTQYF

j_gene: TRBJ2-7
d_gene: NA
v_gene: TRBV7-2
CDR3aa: CASSLWGGLTPYEQYF

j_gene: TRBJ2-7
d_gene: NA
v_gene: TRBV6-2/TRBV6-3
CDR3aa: CASSLSPIYEQYF

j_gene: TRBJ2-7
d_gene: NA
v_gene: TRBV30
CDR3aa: CASGWDSYEQYF

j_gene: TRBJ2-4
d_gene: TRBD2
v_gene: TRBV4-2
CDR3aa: CASSLNLSGGGAKNIQYF

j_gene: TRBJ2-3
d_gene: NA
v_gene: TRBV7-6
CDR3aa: CASSPTPNDRLTDTQYF

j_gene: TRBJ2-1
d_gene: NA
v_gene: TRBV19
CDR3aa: CASSKGGGYNEQFF

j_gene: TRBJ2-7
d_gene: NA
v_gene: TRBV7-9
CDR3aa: CASSLAQGGKESYEQYF

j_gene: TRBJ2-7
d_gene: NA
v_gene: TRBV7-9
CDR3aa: CASSLTAAAYEQYF

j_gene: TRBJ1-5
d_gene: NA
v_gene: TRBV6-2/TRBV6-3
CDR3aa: CASSRRLTSDSNQPQHF

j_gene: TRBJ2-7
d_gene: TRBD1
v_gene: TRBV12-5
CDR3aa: CASGLVRDRVYEQYF

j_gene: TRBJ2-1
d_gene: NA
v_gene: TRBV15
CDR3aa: CATSRDLFTFSYNEQFF

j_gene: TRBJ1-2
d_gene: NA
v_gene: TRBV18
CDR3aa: CASSPQGTGGYTF

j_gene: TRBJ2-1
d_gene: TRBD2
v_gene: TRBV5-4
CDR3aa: CASSSRLAGAHRGEQFF

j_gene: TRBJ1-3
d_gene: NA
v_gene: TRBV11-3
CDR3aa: CASSLGYRASGNTIYF

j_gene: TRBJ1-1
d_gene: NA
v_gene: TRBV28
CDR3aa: CASSHPHTEAFF

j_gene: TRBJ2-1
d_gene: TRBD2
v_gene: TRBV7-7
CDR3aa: CASSRSPSGGAPYNEQFF

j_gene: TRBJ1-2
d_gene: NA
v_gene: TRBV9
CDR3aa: CASSVWESYGYTF

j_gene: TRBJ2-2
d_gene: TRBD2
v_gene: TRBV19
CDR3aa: CARGLMAGELFF

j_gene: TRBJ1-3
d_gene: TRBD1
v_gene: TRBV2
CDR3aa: CASSGGQTNSGNTIYF

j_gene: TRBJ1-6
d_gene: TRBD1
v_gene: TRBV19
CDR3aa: CASSRQGYSPLHF

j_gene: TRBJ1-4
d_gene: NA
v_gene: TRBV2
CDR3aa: CASSQGGNEKLFF

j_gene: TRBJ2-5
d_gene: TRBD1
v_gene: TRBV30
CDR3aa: CAWSLGQVETQYF

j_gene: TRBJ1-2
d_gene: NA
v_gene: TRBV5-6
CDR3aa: CASSLVPGSSNGYTF

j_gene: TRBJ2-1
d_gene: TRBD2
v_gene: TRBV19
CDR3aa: CASSMRGAYEQFF

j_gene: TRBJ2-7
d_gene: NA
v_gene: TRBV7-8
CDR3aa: CASSLWGKQGEQYF

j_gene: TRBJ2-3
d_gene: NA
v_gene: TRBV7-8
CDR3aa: CASSHRQVQTDTQYF

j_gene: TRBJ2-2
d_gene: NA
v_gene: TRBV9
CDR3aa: CASSVDGANTGELFF

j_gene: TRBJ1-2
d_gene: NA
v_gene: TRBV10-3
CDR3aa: CAISESRGYGYTF

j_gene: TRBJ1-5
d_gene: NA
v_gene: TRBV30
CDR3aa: CAWSIGGDQPQHF

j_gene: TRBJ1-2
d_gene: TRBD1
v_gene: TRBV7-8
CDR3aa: CASRKASGGELYGYTF

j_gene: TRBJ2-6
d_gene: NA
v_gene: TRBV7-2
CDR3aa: CASSLVVAGANVLTF

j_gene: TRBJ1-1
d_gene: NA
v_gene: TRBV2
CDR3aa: CAFRQNTEAFF

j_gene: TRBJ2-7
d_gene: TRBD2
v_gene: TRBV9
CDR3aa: CASSVSGGVSYEQYF

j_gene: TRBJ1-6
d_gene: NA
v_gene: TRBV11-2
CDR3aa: CASSLPQGFNSPLHF